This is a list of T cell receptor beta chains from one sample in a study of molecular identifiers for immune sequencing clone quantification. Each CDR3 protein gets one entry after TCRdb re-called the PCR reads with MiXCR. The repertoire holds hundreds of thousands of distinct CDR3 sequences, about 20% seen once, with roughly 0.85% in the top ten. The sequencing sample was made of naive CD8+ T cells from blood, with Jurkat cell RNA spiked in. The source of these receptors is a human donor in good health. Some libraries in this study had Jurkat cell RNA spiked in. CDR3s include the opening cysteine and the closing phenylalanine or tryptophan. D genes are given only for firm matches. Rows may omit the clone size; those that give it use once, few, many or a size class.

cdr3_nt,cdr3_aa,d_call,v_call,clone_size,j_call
TGTGCCAGCAGTTACCCCGCCAGTAGCAATCAGCCCCAGCATTTT,CASSYPASSNQPQHF,NA,TRBV6-2/TRBV6-3,many,TRBJ1-5
TGTGCCAGCAACGTAGCGGGGAATCCCACAGATACGCAGTATTTT,CASNVAGNPTDTQYF,TRBD2,TRBV11-2,many,TRBJ2-3
TGCGCCAGCAGCCAAGAAGGCTATACAAGTCAAGAGACCCAGTACTTC,CASSQEGYTSQETQYF,NA,TRBV4-3,many,TRBJ2-5
TGCAGTGCTAGGGAGCCGATTCGACGGTCGACTCCCTACGAGCAGTACTTC,CSAREPIRRSTPYEQYF,NA,TRBV20-1,many,TRBJ2-7
TGCGCCAGCGGCCAAGGGTCCCCAGGGAACGGGGAGCTGTTTTTT,CASGQGSPGNGELFF,NA,TRBV4-1,NA,TRBJ2-2
TGTGCCAGCAGCGAGACTAGCGGATTCACAGATACGCAGTATTTT,CASSETSGFTDTQYF,TRBD2,TRBV11-2,many,TRBJ2-3
TGTGCCAGCAGCGTAGAAGACAGGGGGCTGTACGAGCAGTACTTC,CASSVEDRGLYEQYF,TRBD1,TRBV9,NA,TRBJ2-7
TGCAGCGACGGACAGCCCTACAATGAGCAGTTCTTC,CSDGQPYNEQFF,NA,TRBV29-1,NA,TRBJ2-1
TGTGCCAGCTCACCCCAGCCCGACGGCGAGCAGTACTTC,CASSPQPDGEQYF,NA,TRBV18,NA,TRBJ2-7
TGCGCCAGCAGTGTGGGGCGGGGGGGCTCCTACAATGAGCAGTTCTTC,CASSVGRGGSYNEQFF,TRBD2,TRBV10-2,few,TRBJ2-1
TGCGCCAGCAGCCAACTCCTAGGGGATCGTGCCGATGAGCAGTTCTTC,CASSQLLGDRADEQFF,NA,TRBV4-1,NA,TRBJ2-1
TGTGCCAGCAGTTCGCCGGGACAGGAACTCACAGATACGCAGTATTTT,CASSSPGQELTDTQYF,TRBD1,TRBV12-3/TRBV12-4,many,TRBJ2-3
TGTGCCAGCAGCTCCTCAACTAGCGGGAGGGCCCCCGGGGAGCTGTTTTTT,CASSSSTSGRAPGELFF,TRBD2,TRBV7-9,many,TRBJ2-2
TGTGCCAGCACACTCGTAACGGGAGGCACAGATACGCAGTATTTT,CASTLVTGGTDTQYF,NA,TRBV27,many,TRBJ2-3
TGTGCTAGTGGTTTGACGACCGGGACAGGTATATACAATGAGCAGTTCTTC,CASGLTTGTGIYNEQFF,TRBD1,TRBV12-5,many,TRBJ2-1
TGTGCCAGTAGTCGTGGTAGGCCTTGGACTAACACCATATATTTT,CASSRGRPWTNTIYF,NA,TRBV19,NA,TRBJ1-3
TGTGCCAGCAGGGGTGTTGACTACACCTTC,CASRGVDYTF,NA,TRBV11-2,few,TRBJ1-2
TGTGCCAGTAGCACCCTTACACTAGCTTCCACGGATACGCAGTATTTT,CASSTLTLASTDTQYF,NA,TRBV19,NA,TRBJ2-3
TGTGCCAGCAGGACAGGGATCCCCGGGGAGCTGTTTTTT,CASRTGIPGELFF,TRBD1,TRBV6-2/TRBV6-3,many,TRBJ2-2
TGTGCCAGCAGCCCCCCAGGGGTAGACTATGGCTACACCTTC,CASSPPGVDYGYTF,NA,TRBV13,NA,TRBJ1-2
TGTGCCAGCAGCCAAGGAAAAGGAGCTTTCTTT,CASSQGKGAFF,NA,TRBV11-2,few,TRBJ1-1
TGCGCCAGCAGCTTTGGCTACAGCTCCTACGAGCAGTACTTC,CASSFGYSSYEQYF,NA,TRBV5-1,many,TRBJ2-7
TGCAGTGCCCCCGGGCGGGGGCAGTACACTGAAGCTTTCTTT,CSAPGRGQYTEAFF,NA,TRBV20-1,NA,TRBJ1-1
TGTGCCAGCAGCAAGATGGGACAGGGGAGAAGTTTCGGCACAGATACGCAGTATTTT,CASSKMGQGRSFGTDTQYF,NA,TRBV21-1,many,TRBJ2-3
TGTGCCAGCAGTTCTATGGCCGACTACGAGCAGTACTTC,CASSSMADYEQYF,NA,TRBV12-3/TRBV12-4,many,TRBJ2-7
TGTGCCAGCAGTCCACTAGCGGGGGAGGAGACCCAGTACTTC,CASSPLAGEETQYF,TRBD2,TRBV6-6,many,TRBJ2-5
TGTGCCACCGGGGGACAGGGAGGCAATCAGCCCCAGCATTTT,CATGGQGGNQPQHF,TRBD1,TRBV27,many,TRBJ1-5
TGTGCCAGCGTTGGACACCGAAACCAGAACACTGAAGCTTTCTTT,CASVGHRNQNTEAFF,NA,TRBV7-9,many,TRBJ1-1
TGCGCCAGCAGGTACCGGGACAGTGATACCTACGAGCAGTACTTC,CASRYRDSDTYEQYF,TRBD1,TRBV5-1,many,TRBJ2-7
TGCGCCAGCAGCCATCCGGACAGGAACACTGAAGCTTTCTTT,CASSHPDRNTEAFF,NA,TRBV4-1,NA,TRBJ1-1
TGCAGCGTTGTAGCAGGGAGCACTGAAGCTTTCTTT,CSVVAGSTEAFF,NA,TRBV29-1,many,TRBJ1-1
TGTGCCAGCAGCCAAGATGAGGGGCGTCCTAATGAAAAACTGTTTTTT,CASSQDEGRPNEKLFF,NA,TRBV3-1,NA,TRBJ1-4
TGTGCCAGCACCGCGGACCCCGCAGGAAATGAGCAGTTCTTC,CASTADPAGNEQFF,NA,TRBV3-1,few,TRBJ2-1
TGTGCCGGATGGACAGGGGCCTACGAGCAGTACTTC,CAGWTGAYEQYF,TRBD1,TRBV30,many,TRBJ2-7
TGCAGTGCTAGAATCGCAGGGGTCCGCTCCGGAAACACCATATATTTT,CSARIAGVRSGNTIYF,NA,TRBV20-1,NA,TRBJ1-3
TGTGCCAGCAGTTACATAGCGGGGGAATACGAGCAGTACTTC,CASSYIAGEYEQYF,TRBD2,TRBV6-5,many,TRBJ2-7
TGTGCCAGCAGTTTCCAGGGGGCTAGTGAAATACTGTTTTTT,CASSFQGASEILFF,TRBD1,TRBV12-3/TRBV12-4,few,TRBJ1-4
TGTGCCAGTAGTATAAGTCCAGCGAACAATGAGCAGTTCTTC,CASSISPANNEQFF,NA,TRBV19,many,TRBJ2-1
TGTGCCAGCAGCAGCGGACTTGGAGTAGCGAGCACAGATACGCAGTATTTT,CASSSGLGVASTDTQYF,NA,TRBV7-3,many,TRBJ2-3
TGTGCCAGCAGCATTATAGTCGGACTAGCGGAAATGGATACGCAGTATTTT,CASSIIVGLAEMDTQYF,TRBD2,TRBV12-3/TRBV12-4,few,TRBJ2-3
TGCAGTGCTAGTGGCCCGACTAGAATCTTACAAGAGACCCAGTACTTC,CSASGPTRILQETQYF,NA,TRBV20-1,many,TRBJ2-5
TGCGCCAGCAGCCAAGAGTGGGGCAGGGGGGGCACAGATACGCAGTATTTT,CASSQEWGRGGTDTQYF,NA,TRBV4-3,many,TRBJ2-3
TGCGCCAGCAGCGACGGGAGGATCTACGAGCAGTTCTTC,CASSDGRIYEQFF,TRBD2,TRBV5-1,NA,TRBJ2-1
TGTGCCAGCAGCAAGACAGCAAACACTGAAGCTTTCTTT,CASSKTANTEAFF,NA,TRBV13,few,TRBJ1-1
TGTGCCAGCAGCTTCGGACTAGCGGGAAGCACAGATACGCAGTATTTT,CASSFGLAGSTDTQYF,TRBD2,TRBV9,NA,TRBJ2-3
TGTGCCAGCAGTTACTCCGGCAGGGAGATCCCTGAAGCTTTCTTT,CASSYSGREIPEAFF,NA,TRBV6-5,NA,TRBJ1-1
TGTGCCAGCAGCTCGCCGGGACTACCCCTTGGTACGCAGTATTTT,CASSSPGLPLGTQYF,TRBD2,TRBV5-4,many,TRBJ2-3
TGTGCCAGCACTCTTATGGGAGTAAACACTGAAGCTTTCTTT,CASTLMGVNTEAFF,NA,TRBV12-3/TRBV12-4,many,TRBJ1-1
TGTGCCAGCAGTTTCTCGGGACTACCTTACAATGAGCAGTTCTTC,CASSFSGLPYNEQFF,TRBD2,TRBV12-3/TRBV12-4,NA,TRBJ2-1
TGTGCCAGCAGCGCTTCGAGCGGGCTCACAGATACGCAGTATTTT,CASSASSGLTDTQYF,NA,TRBV12-3/TRBV12-4,many,TRBJ2-3